These 16 T cell receptor beta chains were all obtained from the same sample, sequenced in a study of T cell responses to AZD1222 COVID-19 vaccine. Measured with immunoSEQ multiplex PCR; TCRdb has only the in-frame clones, and not every one. The sample includes about 29,000 clones, 93% of them seen just once. Specimen: peripheral blood, collected on day 0 of AZD1222 vaccination. The receptors originated from an adult in good health.

The chain combines TRBV4-1 with TRBJ1-6; D ambiguous. V was trimmed by 3 bases and J by 1 base, leaving 7 bases between them. The germline CDR1 and CDR2 sequences are MGHRA and YSYEKL. CDR3 length equals 15 residues. This chain's CDR3 is CASSQARSYNSPLHF. The CDR3 nucleotides read TGCGCCAGCAGCCAGGCAAGGTCCTATAATTCACCCCTCCACTTT.

This chain connects TRBV2 to TRBJ2-7; D ambiguous. The length of the CDR3 is 11 residues. Looked up from germline, CDR1 is SNHLY and CDR2 is FYNNEI. V lost 5 bases and J lost 0, with 2 bases in between. Written as DNA, the CDR3 is TGTGCCAGCAGTTACTCCTACGAGCAGTACTTC. This encodes CASSYSYEQYF.

This sequence joins TRBV30 and TRBJ1-2; D gene ambiguous. The germline CDR1 and CDR2 sequences are GTSNPN and SVGIG (reference sequence). Trimming shortened V by 2 bases and J by 3 bases, and 7 bases separated the two germline ends. The CDR3 loop spans 12 amino acids. This CDR3 reads CAWSPRDYGYTF. The CDR3 nucleotides read TGTGCCTGGAGTCCCCGAGACTATGGCTACACCTTC.

The V and J genes are TRBV5-1 and TRBJ1-4, with D perhaps TRBD1 (6 bases). V was trimmed by 2 bases and J by 7 bases, leaving 15 bases between them. The CDR3 covers 15 residues. CDR1 and CDR2 from the germline V gene are SGHRS and YFSETQ. This CDR3 reads CASSFQGSTGEKLFF. The CDR3 DNA sequence: TGCGCCAGCAGCTTTCAGGGGTCGACCGGTGAAAAACTGTTTTTT. Based on the CDR3 plus reference TRBV5-1 and TRBJ1-4, the full variable domain is KAGVTQTPRYLIKTRGQQVTLSCSPISGHRSVSWYQQTPGQGLQFLFEYFSETQRNKGNFPGRFSGRQFSNSRSEMNVSTLELGDSALYLCASSFQGSTGEKLFFGSGTQLSVL.

The chain joins TRBV11-3 to TRBJ2-7, with D tentatively TRBD2 (5 bases). This CDR3 comprises 13 residues. Trimming left V 0 bases short and J 6 bases short, with 9 bases between. Germline CDR1 reads SGHNT; CDR2 reads YENEEA. CDR3 amino acids: CASSLDGMGEQYF. CDR3 DNA: TGTGCCAGCAGCTTAGACGGGATGGGCGAGCAGTACTTC.

V is TRBV11-2 and J is TRBJ2-4; D is tentatively TRBD1 or TRBD2 (5 bases each). Germline V gives CDR1 SGHAT, CDR2 FQNNGV. The V gene lost 5 bases and the J gene lost 5 bases, with 22 bases spanning the gap. This CDR3 is built from 17 residues. The CDR3 region has the DNA TGTGCCAGCAGCCTTACACGAGGGAAGGGGAGAGAAAACATTCAGTACTTC. It codes for CASSLTRGKGRENIQYF.

The genes are TRBV30 and TRBJ1-4; no clear D. This CDR3 comprises 11 residues. CDR1 is GTSNPN and CDR2 is SVGIG in the germline V gene (reference sequence). V dropped 8 bases and J dropped 3 bases, with 7 bases sitting between them. CDR3 region: CAVRPNEKLFF. In nucleotides, the CDR3 is TGTGCCGTGAGGCCTAATGAAAAACTGTTTTTT. The whole variable domain, remainder taken from reference TRBV30 and TRBJ1-4, is SQTIHQWPATLVQPVGSPLSLECTVEGTSNPNLYWYRQAAGRGLQLLFYSVGIGQISSEVPQNLSASRPQDRQFILSSKKLLLSDSGFYLCAVRPNEKLFFGSGTQLSVL.

This chain's CDR3 is CASSGERTLAQYF. The CDR3 DNA reads as TGTGCCAGCAGCGGGGAAAGGACTTTGGCGCAGTATTTT. The chain links TRBV2 to TRBJ2-3; D possibly corresponds to TRBD2 (5 bases). CDR3 size: 13 residues. The germline V gene encodes CDR1 SNHLY and CDR2 FYNNEI. V was cut by 6 bases and J by 10 bases, with 17 bases left in between.

The V gene is TRBV7-8, the J gene TRBJ2-1; D is undetermined. Per germline, CDR1 SGHVS and CDR2 FQNEAQ. V was trimmed by 1 base and J by 10 bases, leaving 11 bases between them. The CDR3 extends over 13 amino acids. In DNA form, the CDR3 reads TGTGCCAGCAGCTTAGGAGTAGGGTCAGAGCAGTTCTTC. This sequence encodes CASSLGVGSEQFF.

This chain's CDR3 is CASRGEPYEQYF. The CDR3 nucleotides read TGTGCCAGCAGGGGAGAGCCCTACGAGCAGTACTTC. This chain joins TRBV6-5 and TRBJ2-7; weak D call: TRBD2 (5 bases). CDR1 and CDR2 from the germline V gene are MNHEY and SVGAGI. The CDR3 has 12 residues. V dropped 6 bases and J dropped 2 bases, with 8 bases sitting between them.

The chain uses TRBV6-4 and TRBJ2-1, with 10 positions matching TRBD2. Germline V gives CDR1 MRHNA, CDR2 SNTAGT. V trimming: 4 bases; J trimming: 6 bases; junction bases outside the gene matches: 3. The CDR3 has 14 amino acids. The CDR3 reads CASSAGTSANEQFF. The CDR3 DNA reads TGTGCCAGCAGTGCCGGGACTAGCGCCAATGAGCAGTTCTTC.

The chain carries TRBV6-5 and TRBJ1-1; D not certain. This CDR3 region has 13 residues. Per the germline V gene, CDR1 is MNHEY and CDR2 is SVGAGI. V was clipped by 0 bases and J by 1 base, with 3 bases between them. Here the CDR3 reads CASSYSTNTEAFF. CDR3 in DNA: TGTGCCAGCAGTTACTCGACGAACACTGAAGCTTTCTTT.

V gene TRBV6-5 combines with J gene TRBJ1-1; TRBD1 matches 7 bases. Germline V gene data show CDR1 as MNHEY and CDR2 as SVGAGI. This CDR3 region has 15 residues. The J segment lost 0 bases and the V segment lost 8 bases, leaving 9 bases of the junction unmatched. The CDR3 region has the DNA TGTGCCAGCCGCCCAGGGGGGACCGTGAACACTGAAGCTTTCTTT. Amino acids: CASRPGGTVNTEAFF.

The genes are TRBV7-9 and TRBJ1-5; D is perhaps TRBD1 (5 bases). V lost 5 bases and J lost 5, with 7 bases in between. CDR1 is SEHNR, CDR2 FQNEAQ, per germline (reference sequence). CDR3 size: 12 residues. The CDR3 DNA follows: TGTGCCAGCAGCGAGGGGTATCAGCCCCAGCATTTT. As protein: CASSEGYQPQHF.

The rearrangement links TRBV18 to TRBJ2-2; 10 nucleotides match TRBD2. The germline gives CDR1 KGHSH, CDR2 LQKENI. The CDR3 covers 17 residues. V gave up 3 bases and J gave up 0 bases; unmatched junction bases: 4. The CDR3 coding sequence is TGTGCCAGCTCACCTCTAGCGGGGGCTTCGAACACCGGGGAGCTGTTTTTT. This encodes CASSPLAGASNTGELFF.

This sequence joins TRBV28 and TRBJ1-2, with D uncertain. CDR1 and CDR2 (germline): MDHEN, SYDVKM. V lost 2 bases and J lost 6, with 4 bases in between. CDR3 length: 11 amino acids. CDR3 coding DNA: TGTGCCAGCAGTTTAAATGATGGCTACACCTTC. Residues: CASSLNDGYTF.